The T cell receptor beta chain described here comes from a study of blood T cell repertoires in COVID-19. The wider study: Specimens from acute and convalescent COVID-19 originated in the United States, Italy and Spain. Sample material is recorded as cDNA or gDNA derived from T cells, B-cell-depleted T cells, or PBMCs.

V lost 3 bases, J lost 7 bases, and 18 bases stayed unmatched. CDR3 length: 18 residues. Germline CDR1 is KGHSH and CDR2 is LQKENI. Authors' analysis steps: For nucleated cells, counts were estimated from reference gene primer amplification. TCRdb's copy holds only in-frame clones and misses some; the assay was immunoSEQ multiplex PCR. V, J and clone size reflect that table, while D and trimming were determined from the DNA. This sample has fewer than 200,000 clones; approximately 81% occur once, and the top ten carry 3% to 3.5%. The sample consisted of peripheral blood. This sequence originates from a human donor with acute or convalescent COVID-19. The donor label of this sample is uncertain. The chain joins TRBV18 to TRBJ1-2; 9 bases match TRBD1. CDR3 sequence: CASSPARSAGTGSTGYTF. The CDR3 DNA reads TGTGCCAGCTCACCGGCCCGGTCCGCCGGGACAGGGTCAACTGGCTACACCTTC.